These 30 T cell receptor beta chains share one sample of origin, sequenced in a study of early T cells in non-severe SARS-CoV-2 infection. Via MiXCR, TCRdb re-called the 5' RACE reads, giving one row per CDR3 protein. Here the sample spans roughly 58,000 distinct CDR3 sequences, around 12% being singletons. Material for sequencing was whole blood. These receptors all come from an adult who was a healthcare worker with PCR-confirmed SARS-CoV-2 infection or an uninfected control (not recorded which).

This rearrangement joins TRBV13 to TRBJ2-7; 10 nucleotides align to TRBD1. The germline gives CDR1 PRHDT, CDR2 FYEKMQ (reference sequence). CDR3 length: 18 amino acids. The V and J ends lost 1 base and 3 bases, in that order; junction bases with no gene match: 12. As DNA, the CDR3 is TGTGCCAGCAGCTTAGTATTTAAACCGGGACAGGGGCGCTACGAGCAGTACTTC. Translated: CASSLVFKPGQGRYEQYF.

Comments on this clonotype: A much larger clonotype is one base distant, so this may be a read error. The chain employs TRBV15 and TRBJ1-1, with no clear D. Germline V gene lookup returns CDR1 LNHNV and CDR2 YYDKDF (reference sequence). Deletions cut 1 base from V and 13 bases from J, with 16 bases between. The CDR3 is 13 amino acids. CDR3 in amino acids: CATSRAGVNTVFF. CDR3 DNA: TGTGCCACCAGCAGAGCCGGGGTTAACACGGTTTTCTTT.

The V call is TRBV20-1, the J call TRBJ2-1; weak D call: TRBD2 (5 bases). Deletions cut 5 bases from V and 9 bases from J, with 11 bases between. Germline CDR1 and CDR2: DFQATT and SNEGSKA (reference sequence). This CDR3 has 11 residues. The CDR3 loop reads CSAYTAVEQFF. CDR3 bases: TGCAGTGCTTATACAGCGGTTGAGCAGTTCTTC.

Many counts were recorded for this clonotype. This rearrangement joins TRBV9 to TRBJ2-1, with D possibly called TRBD1 or TRBD2 (5 bases each). CDR1 is SGDLS, CDR2 YYNGEE, per germline. Between the trimmed V and J ends, which lost 4 bases and 2 bases, there was a span of 13 bases. The CDR3 covers 15 residues. The CDR3 region is CASSPNGDAYNEQFF. The CDR3 nucleotides are TGTGCCAGCAGCCCGAATGGGGACGCCTACAATGAGCAGTTCTTC. Based on the CDR3 plus reference TRBV9 and TRBJ2-1, the full variable domain is DSGVTQTPKHLITATGQRVTLRCSPRSGDLSVYWYQQSLDQGLQFLIQYYNGEERAKGNILERFSAQQFPDLHSELNLSSLELGDSALYFCASSPNGDAYNEQFFGPGTRLTVL.

On this clonotype: This could be a read error, since a much larger clone is one nucleotide away. V is TRBV11-2 and J is TRBJ1-1; a weak D match, TRBD1 (5 bases). The germline CDR1 and CDR2 sequences are SGHAT and FQNNGV. The CDR3 is 15 amino acids. In nucleotides, the CDR3 is TGTGCCAGCAGCTTAGTCTGGGGCGAAAGCACTAAAGCTTTCTTT. It yields the protein CASSLVWGESTKAFF.

At least ten counts were recorded for this clonotype. V and J are TRBV7-2 and TRBJ2-3, with D uncertain. This CDR3 spans 13 amino acids. Trimming stripped 1 base from V and 4 bases from J, with 6 bases between. The germline V gene has CDR1 SGHTA and CDR2 FQGNSA. DNA of the CDR3: TGTGCCAGCAGCTTAGTGGCTCCAGATACGCAGTATTTT. Residues: CASSLVAPDTQYF.

This clonotype appeared a few times. The chain links TRBV7-2 to TRBJ2-1; no firm D call. Germline values: CDR1 SGHTA, CDR2 FQGNSA. V dropped 5 bases and J dropped 0 bases, with 11 bases sitting between them. This CDR3 is 15 amino acids long. The CDR3 DNA follows: TGTGCCAGCAGCGACGCGGCTAGCTCCTACAATGAGCAGTTCTTC. Translated: CASSDAASSYNEQFF.

This clonotype was observed at least ten times. J is TRBJ2-7 and V is TRBV20-1, with 8 nucleotides matching TRBD1. The CDR3 totals 12 residues. V trimming: 4 bases; J trimming: 12 bases; junction bases outside the gene matches: 11. Germline CDR1 DFQATT, CDR2 SNEGSKA (reference sequence). CDR3 sequence: CSAMRSGGFRYF. CDR3 coding DNA: TGCAGTGCTATGAGGTCAGGGGGCTTTCGGTACTTC.

There are many counts of this clonotype. This chain joins TRBV11-2 and TRBJ2-7, with D possibly TRBD2 on 5 matching bases. This CDR3 has 16 residues. Trimming removed 6 bases from V and 2 bases from J, with 20 bases in between. In germline, CDR1 is SGHAT, CDR2 FQNNGV. CDR3 nucleotide sequence: TGTGCCAGCAGAAACCCCACCGAGCGGATTCCCTACGAGCAGTACTTC. It yields the protein CASRNPTERIPYEQYF.

In this sample, this clonotype turned up many times. The chain is built from TRBV13 and TRBJ1-6; D may be TRBD1 (5 bases). The CDR3 has 18 residues. The V and J ends lost 1 base and 7 bases respectively, with 20 bases between them. Per the germline V gene, CDR1 is PRHDT and CDR2 is FYEKMQ (reference sequence). The chain's CDR3 is CASSLESLFEGRNSPLHF. The CDR3 region has the DNA TGTGCCAGCAGCTTAGAGTCCCTTTTTGAGGGGCGCAATTCACCCCTCCACTTT.

The rearrangement uses TRBV10-3 and TRBJ1-2; D gene unclear. The V gene's germline CDR1 is ENHRY and CDR2 SYGVKD. V dropped 6 bases and J dropped 0 bases, with 11 bases sitting between them. The CDR3 is 14 amino acids. CDR3 residues: CAISLDGPNYGYTF. CDR3 in DNA: TGTGCCATCAGCCTGGACGGCCCTAACTATGGCTACACCTTC.

V gene TRBV7-8 combines with J gene TRBJ1-1, with D unresolved. V lost 8 bases to trimming and J lost 1 base, with 8 bases between them. CDR1 is SGHVS, CDR2 FQNEAQ, per germline. The CDR3 covers 12 residues. The CDR3: CASGWGNTEAFF. CDR3 sequence (DNA): TGTGCCAGCGGGTGGGGGAACACTGAAGCTTTCTTT.

Ten or more counts support this clonotype. The chain carries TRBV5-8 and TRBJ2-5; TRBD1 agrees at 8 bases. With 4 bases clipped from V and 2 bases from J, the junction kept 13 bases outside the gene matches. The CDR3 runs to 17 residues. Germline assignment: CDR1 SGHTS and CDR2 YDEGEE. CDR3 sequence: CASSAGLDRGGQETQYF. In DNA form, the CDR3 reads TGTGCCAGCAGCGCAGGACTCGACAGGGGAGGACAAGAGACCCAGTACTTC. The full variable domain, with the rest looked up from reference TRBV5-8 and TRBJ2-5, is EAGVTQSPTHLIKTRGQQATLRCSPISGHTSVYWYQQALGLGLQFLLWYDEGEERNRGNFPPRFSGRQFPNYSSELNVNALELEDSALYLCASSAGLDRGGQETQYFGPGTRLLVL.

This clonotype has only a few counts. The rearrangement uses TRBV7-6 and TRBJ2-3, with 8 bases fitting TRBD1. Trimming at V came to 3 bases and at J to 6 bases, leaving 8 bases not matched to a gene. The CDR3 runs to 15 residues. Per the germline V gene, CDR1 is SGHVS and CDR2 is FNYEAQ. The chain's CDR3 is CASSLRTGMGDTQYF. The CDR3 DNA follows: TGTGCCAGCAGCTTGAGGACAGGGATGGGGGATACGCAGTATTTT.

This clonotype was detected only a few times. The rearrangement links TRBV14 to TRBJ1-1; 8 positions agree with TRBD1. The CDR3 covers 15 residues. The V segment lost 5 bases and the J segment 1 base; nucleotides outside the gene matches: 6. Germline values: CDR1 SGHDN, CDR2 FVKESK. The CDR3 sequence: CASSSTGGPNTEAFF. CDR3 nucleotide sequence: TGTGCCAGCAGCTCAACAGGGGGACCGAACACTGAAGCTTTCTTT.

The chain combines TRBV7-9 with TRBJ2-2; 8 nucleotides align to TRBD1. Germline V gives CDR1 SEHNR, CDR2 FQNEAQ (reference sequence). V trimming: 7 bases; J trimming: 3 bases; junction bases outside the gene matches: 4. CDR3 size: 14 residues. The CDR3 is CASIGQGHTGELFF. The CDR3 nucleotides read TGTGCCAGCATCGGACAGGGACACACCGGGGAGCTGTTTTTT.

Ten or more counts support this clonotype. V and J are TRBV27 and TRBJ2-5; D is uncertain. In germline, CDR1 is MNHEY, CDR2 SMNVEV (reference sequence). Trimming removed 1 base at V and 2 bases at J, with 11 bases between. There are 15 residues in the CDR3. CDR3 loop: CASSLLARWQETQYF. DNA of the CDR3: TGTGCCAGCAGTTTATTAGCTAGGTGGCAAGAGACCCAGTACTTC.

J is TRBJ2-1 and V is TRBV10-1; 8 nucleotides line up with TRBD1. V lost 6 bases, J lost 8 bases, and 9 bases stayed unmatched. CDR3 size: 14 residues. Germline V gene lookup returns CDR1 WNHNN and CDR2 SYGVQD (reference sequence). CDR3 coding DNA: TGCGCCAGCAGGTCAGGGGGCCTTATGGATGAGCAGTTCTTC. Encoded protein: CASRSGGLMDEQFF.

This clonotype was observed a handful of times. This chain links TRBV6-1 with TRBJ1-5; D might be TRBD1 (5 bases). V was shortened by 8 bases and J by 0 bases, with 8 bases between the two germline ends. Germline V gene data show CDR1 as MNHNS and CDR2 as SASEGT. This CDR3 has 13 residues. This CDR3 is CASETVSNQPQHF. The CDR3 coding sequence is TGTGCCAGCGAGACAGTTAGCAATCAGCCCCAGCATTTT.

The chain is built from TRBV12-3 or TRBV12-4 and TRBJ2-1; D might be TRBD1 (6 bases). There are 15 residues in the CDR3. Trimming removed 3 bases at V and 4 bases at J, with 13 bases between. The CDR3 coding sequence is TGTGCCAGCAGTTTCGCCCAGGGGAATTACAATGAGCAGTTCTTC. This translates into CASSFAQGNYNEQFF.

There are many counts of this clonotype. The chain joins TRBV10-3 to TRBJ2-1, with D perhaps matching TRBD2 (5 bases). Deletions cut 6 bases from V and 3 bases from J, with 9 bases between. The CDR3 has 13 amino acids. Germline assignment: CDR1 ENHRY and CDR2 SYGVKD. CDR3: CAISPAGYNEQFF. CDR3 sequence (DNA): TGTGCCATCAGCCCCGCGGGCTACAATGAGCAGTTCTTC.

This clonotype was seen ten or more times. The V call is TRBV30, the J call TRBJ1-6; 9 bases map to TRBD1. The CDR3 is 15 amino acids. Germline V gives CDR1 GTSNPN, CDR2 SVGIG (reference sequence). V lost 1 base and J lost 12; bases outside the gene matches: 10. CDR3 coding DNA: TGTGCCTGGAGTGCCCCCGGGACAGGGCCCGGACCCCTCCACTTT. This translates into CAWSAPGTGPGPLHF.

This clonotype occurred many times. The chain couples TRBV6-5 to TRBJ1-3; D may be TRBD1 (6 bases). Germline loops: CDR1 MNHEY, CDR2 SVGAGI. CDR3 length equals 15 residues. Trimming removed 2 bases at V and 1 base at J, with 9 bases between. The CDR3 region has the DNA TGTGCCAGCAGTTACAACACAGGGTCTGGAAACACCATATATTTT. Translation gives CASSYNTGSGNTIYF.

In this sample, this clonotype turned up a few times. The rearrangement joins TRBV2 to TRBJ2-7, with 10 bases lining up with TRBD1. The CDR3 spans 13 residues. Germline CDR1 SNHLY, CDR2 FYNNEI. With V trimmed by 6 bases and J by 5 bases, 4 bases remained unmatched. CDR3 sequence (DNA): TGTGCCAGCAGCTGGGACAGGGGTGACGAGCAGTACTTC. Protein sequence: CASSWDRGDEQYF.

The V call is TRBV19, the J call TRBJ2-3, with a weak D call TRBD1 (6 bases). Trimming took off 3 bases at V and 2 bases at J, with 12 bases between the two ends. This CDR3 has 15 amino acids. Germline V gives CDR1 LNHDA, CDR2 SQIVND (reference sequence). The CDR3 nucleotides read TGTGCCAGTAGTATTGGAGGACAGTTCACAGATACGCAGTATTTT. Amino acid sequence: CASSIGGQFTDTQYF.

The chain carries TRBV6-5 and TRBJ1-1; D is possibly TRBD1 (6 bases). Germline CDR1 MNHEY, CDR2 SVGAGI. The CDR3 sequence is 15 residues long. With 0 bases removed from V and 5 bases from J, the gap between germline ends came to 13 bases. CDR3 DNA sequence: TGTGCCAGCAGTTACTCGAGAGGGGGATCGACTGAAGCTTTCTTT. Translation: CASSYSRGGSTEAFF.

This chain connects TRBV6-2 or TRBV6-3 to TRBJ2-7; D may be TRBD1 (5 bases). The CDR3 extends over 13 amino acids. V lost 3 bases and J 6 bases, leaving 12 bases between the germline ends. CDR1 is MNHEY, CDR2 SVGEGT, per germline. The CDR3 nucleotides read TGTGCCAGCAGTTATGGTTTGCAGGGCGAGCAGTACTTC. Its translation is CASSYGLQGEQYF.

This clonotype was detected many times. The V call is TRBV20-1, the J call TRBJ2-1; no reliable D call. With 2 bases removed from V and 0 bases from J, the gap between germline ends came to 11 bases. Germline CDR1 reads DFQATT; CDR2 reads SNEGSKA (reference sequence). The CDR3 length is 15 residues. The CDR3 loop reads CSARSISSSYNEQFF. In DNA, the CDR3 is TGCAGTGCTAGATCGATTTCGAGCTCCTACAATGAGCAGTTCTTC.

At least ten counts were recorded for this clonotype. The rearrangement links TRBV3-1 to TRBJ1-1; D is ambiguous. Trimming stripped 4 bases from V and 6 bases from J, with 6 bases between. The germline V gene has CDR1 LGHDT and CDR2 YNNKEL (reference sequence). There are 11 residues in the CDR3. CDR3 DNA sequence: TGTGCCAGCAGCCTGAGGTCTGAAGCTTTCTTT. Translation: CASSLRSEAFF.

This CDR3 is CAWSEGRSGEQFF. The CDR3 region has the DNA TGTGCCTGGAGTGAGGGACGGTCTGGTGAGCAGTTCTTC. The chain recombines TRBV30 with TRBJ2-1, with D perhaps given as TRBD1 or TRBD2 (5 bases each). The germline CDR1 and CDR2 sequences are GTSNPN and SVGIG (reference sequence). This CDR3 region has 13 residues. Deletions cut 1 base from V and 9 bases from J, with 13 bases between.